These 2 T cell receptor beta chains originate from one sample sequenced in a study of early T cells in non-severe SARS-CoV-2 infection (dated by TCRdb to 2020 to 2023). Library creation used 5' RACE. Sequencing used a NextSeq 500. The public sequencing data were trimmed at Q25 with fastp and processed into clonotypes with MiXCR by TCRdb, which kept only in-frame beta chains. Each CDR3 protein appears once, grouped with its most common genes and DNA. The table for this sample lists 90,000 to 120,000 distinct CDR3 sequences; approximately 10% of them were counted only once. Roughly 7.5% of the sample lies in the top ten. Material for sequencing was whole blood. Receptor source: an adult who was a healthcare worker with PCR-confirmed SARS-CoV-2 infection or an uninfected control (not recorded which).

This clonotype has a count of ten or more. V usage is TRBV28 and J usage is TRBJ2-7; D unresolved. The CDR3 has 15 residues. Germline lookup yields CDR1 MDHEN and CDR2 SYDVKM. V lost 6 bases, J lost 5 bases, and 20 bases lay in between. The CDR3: CASSPEVEGHHEQYF. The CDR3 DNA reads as TGTGCCAGCAGCCCGGAAGTTGAAGGTCATCACGAGCAGTACTTC.

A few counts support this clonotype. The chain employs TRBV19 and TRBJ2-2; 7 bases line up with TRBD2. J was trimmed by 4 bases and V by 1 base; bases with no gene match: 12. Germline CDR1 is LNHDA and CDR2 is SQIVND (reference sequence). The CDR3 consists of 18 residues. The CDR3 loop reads CASSIGGSPIISTGELFF. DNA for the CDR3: TGTGCCAGTAGTATAGGCGGGAGCCCTATCATATCCACCGGGGAGCTGTTTTTT.